This TCR beta chain comes out of a study of CD8 T cells in Susac syndrome. RNA in amounts of about 0.45 to 1 ug was reverse transcribed with random hexamers. TCRdb redid the calling of the immunoSEQ multiplex PCR reads with MiXCR, one entry per CDR3 protein. The sample consists of about 120,000 distinct CDR3 sequences, 85% to 95% of them appearing once. The CDR3 runs 10 residues. With 3 bases removed from V and 11 bases from J, the gap between germline ends came to 5 bases. Germline V gene lookup returns CDR1 MGHDK and CDR2 SYGVNS. What was sequenced was CD4+ T cells from PBMCs. The rearrangement uses TRBV25-1 and TRBJ1-5, with D possibly matching TRBD1 (5 bases). This receptor was identified in a human donor with multiple sclerosis. The CDR3 loop reads CASSEDTQHF. CDR3 DNA sequence: TGTGCCAGCAGTGAGGACACCCAGCATTTT. The variable domain in full, with the rest retrieved from reference TRBV25-1 and TRBJ1-5, is EADIYQTPRYLVIGTGKKITLECSQTMGHDKMYWYQQDPGMELHLIHYSYGVNSTEKGDLSSESTVSRIRTEHFPLTLESARPSHTSQYLCASSEDTQHFGDGTRLSIL.